This T cell receptor (beta chain) was found in a study of shared clonotypes between healthy human individuals. Study as a whole: Each donor's CD4 naive and CD4 memory cells filled three plates apiece, CD8 naive two, and CD8 memory one. Study-level findings and limits: Limited genetic and exposure-history diversity came from having few donors. Among the subsets, naive ones generally showed larger estimated richness than memory ones.

Remarks on this clone: What it binds is not known.

This was a deep-level run. Profiled with immunoSEQ multiplex PCR; TCRdb holds only in-frame clones, not every one. This sample has about 700,000 clones, with about 90% found just once. As defined, naive CD8 cells were CD45RO-negative and positively selected for CCR7, with terminally differentiated effector memory CD45RA+ cells excluded. This sequence originates from a man aged 25-45 years in good health. The material sequenced was naive CD8+ T cells sorted from blood.

The CDR3, as DNA: TGCGCCAGCAGCCAAGATTATTCGAGGACAGGGGGCGGAGGAGGGTATGGCTACACCTTC. It codes for CASSQDYSRTGGGGGYGYTF. V gene TRBV4-3 combines with J gene TRBJ1-2; TRBD1 agrees at 11 bases. The CDR3 runs 20 residues. The germline V gene encodes CDR1 LGHNA and CDR2 YSLEER. V trimming: 0 bases; J trimming: 5 bases; junction bases outside the gene matches: 17.